The 20 T cell receptor beta chains below all came from one sample that was sequenced in a study of long-term antiretroviral therapy in people with HIV. Survey-level resolution applied to immunoSEQ assay v3.0. TCRdb's copy holds only in-frame clones and misses some; the assay was immunoSEQ multiplex PCR. The data contain about 35,000 clones, around 79% of them singletons. Sequenced material: unsorted PBMCs, taken 3 years after starting antiretroviral therapy. Every receptor here comes from a man in his fifties or sixties with HIV.

This sequence joins TRBV5-1 and TRBJ2-5; tentative D call: TRBD1 (6 bases). The CDR3 has 15 amino acids. Deletions cut 4 bases from V and 1 base from J, with 14 bases between. Germline V lookup: CDR1 SGHRS, CDR2 YFSETQ. CDR3 protein: CASSPLDSLQETQYF. CDR3 nucleotides: TGCGCCAGCAGCCCGCTGGACAGCCTCCAAGAGACCCAGTACTTC.

This clone was observed a handful of times. The chain employs TRBV7-9 and TRBJ1-1; D unclear. The germline V gene has CDR1 SEHNR and CDR2 FQNEAQ (reference sequence). CDR3 length: 12 residues. Trimming stripped 1 base from V and 5 bases from J, with 5 bases between. The CDR3 DNA follows: TGTGCCAGCAGCTTAGAGGAAACTGAAGCTTTCTTT. Protein: CASSLEETEAFF.

The chain combines TRBV11-3 with TRBJ1-2; TRBD1 matches 7 bases. The CDR3 consists of 15 residues. V was clipped by 0 bases and J by 3 bases; unmatched bases: 4. Looked up from germline, CDR1 is SGHNT and CDR2 is YENEEA. The CDR3 DNA reads as TGTGCCAGCAGCTTAGAGGAGGGGGCCTACTATGGCTACACCTTC. Residues: CASSLEEGAYYGYTF.

The table lists this clone with a count of one. V and J are TRBV5-4 and TRBJ2-5, with a possible D match to TRBD2 (7 bases). Deletions cut 5 bases from V and 4 bases from J, with 21 bases between. The CDR3 is 16 residues long. The V gene's germline CDR1 is SGHNT and CDR2 YYREEE (reference sequence). The DNA for the CDR3 is TGTGCCAGCAGACCAACCTGGGGGGGGGCGGTAGAGACCCAGTACTTC. Translated, it gives CASRPTWGGAVETQYF.

The chain employs TRBV7-9 and TRBJ2-2, with D perhaps matching TRBD1 (6 bases). The V end was cut by 5 bases, the J end by 6 bases, with 13 bases between. Germline CDR1 SEHNR, CDR2 FQNEAQ (reference sequence). The length of the CDR3 is 14 residues. The CDR3 nucleotides read TGTGCCAGCAGCCTCTCAGGGGTTCCCGGGGAGCTGTTTTTT. This codes for CASSLSGVPGELFF.

The rearrangement joins TRBV29-1 to TRBJ1-3; D gene uncertain. Per germline, CDR1 SQVTM and CDR2 ANQGSEA. The V end was cut by 6 bases, the J end by 0 bases, with 9 bases between. The CDR3 has 13 amino acids. The CDR3 sequence: CSVRRFSGNTIYF. CDR3 bases: TGCAGCGTGAGACGGTTCTCTGGAAACACCATATATTTT.

The V gene is TRBV5-6, the J gene TRBJ2-7, with a tentative D call TRBD2 (5 bases). V was clipped by 0 bases and J by 6 bases, with 7 bases between them. From germline, CDR1 is SGHDT and CDR2 YYEEEE. The CDR3 loop spans 12 amino acids. CDR3 sequence: CASSLVRAEQYF. The CDR3 coding sequence is TGTGCCAGCAGCTTGGTGAGGGCCGAGCAGTACTTC. Supplemented by reference TRBV5-6 and TRBJ2-7, the full variable domain reads DAGVTQSPTHLIKTRGQQVTLRCSPKSGHDTVSWYQQALGQGPQFIFQYYEEEERQRGNFPDRFSGHQFPNYSSELNVNALLLGDSALYLCASSLVRAEQYFGPGTRLTVT.

The rearrangement links TRBV7-3 to TRBJ2-7, with a possible D match to TRBD1 (5 bases). The CDR3 has 15 amino acids. Trimming left V 2 bases short and J 1 base short, with 12 bases between. Germline V CDR1 and CDR2: SGHTA, FQGTGA. The CDR3 DNA is TGTGCCAGCAGCTTACAGGGTTATCCGTCCTACGAGCAGTACTTC. Protein product: CASSLQGYPSYEQYF.

This clone was counted only a few times. The J gene is TRBJ1-5, the V gene TRBV18; a possible D gene is TRBD1 (6 bases). The CDR3 length is 14 residues. V was trimmed by 2 bases and J by 4 bases, leaving 9 bases between them. Germline V gene lookup returns CDR1 KGHSH and CDR2 LQKENI. This chain's CDR3 is CASSPSDRNQPQHF. CDR3 bases: TGTGCCAGCTCACCATCCGACAGGAATCAGCCCCAGCATTTT.

V is TRBV19 and J is TRBJ1-4; no clear D gene. The CDR3 spans 11 residues. Germline-derived CDR1 and CDR2 are LNHDA and SQIVND (reference sequence). V gave up 4 bases and J gave up 12 bases, with 9 bases separating them. The CDR3 protein is CASSTRIELFF. The DNA of the CDR3 is TGTGCCAGTAGTACCCGGATCGAACTGTTTTTT.

This clone came up once. The chain combines TRBV5-6 with TRBJ1-1; D may be TRBD1 (5 bases). CDR3 length: 16 residues. Trimming cost V 1 base and J 5 bases, with 18 bases left between them. Germline lookup yields CDR1 SGHDT and CDR2 YYEEEE. The CDR3 loop reads CASSLSGRVRRTEAFF. In nucleotides, the CDR3 is TGTGCCAGCAGCTTGTCCGGCAGGGTGAGAAGGACTGAAGCTTTCTTT. The full variable domain, with the rest looked up from reference TRBV5-6 and TRBJ1-1, is DAGVTQSPTHLIKTRGQQVTLRCSPKSGHDTVSWYQQALGQGPQFIFQYYEEEERQRGNFPDRFSGHQFPNYSSELNVNALLLGDSALYLCASSLSGRVRRTEAFFGQGTRLTVV.

The rearrangement links TRBV7-9 to TRBJ1-1; D gene uncertain. This CDR3 is 11 amino acids long. Trimming left V 5 bases short and J 10 bases short, with 11 bases between. Looked up from germline, CDR1 is SEHNR and CDR2 is FQNEAQ (reference sequence). CDR3 coding DNA: TGTGCCAGCAGCCCCTCGGCAGGAGCTTTCTTT. Its translation: CASSPSAGAFF. The full variable domain, in which reference TRBV7-9 and TRBJ1-1 provide the parts outside the CDR3, is DTGVSQNPRHKITKRGQNVTFRCDPISEHNRLYWYRQTLGQGPEFLTYFQNEAQLEKSRLLSDRFSAERPKGSFSTLEIQRTEQGDSAMYLCASSPSAGAFFGQGTRLTVV.

This chain uses TRBV18 with TRBJ1-2; no firm D call. The ends were cut back, 3 bases at V and 8 bases at J, with 19 bases in the middle. Looked up from germline, CDR1 is KGHSH and CDR2 is LQKENI. The CDR3 has 15 amino acids. CDR3 sequence reads: CASSPLGGEGAGYTF. CDR3 DNA: TGTGCCAGCTCACCGCTGGGAGGAGAAGGAGCGGGCTACACCTTC. The variable domain in full, completed from reference TRBV18 and TRBJ1-2, reads NAGVMQNPRHLVRRRGQEARLRCSPMKGHSHVYWYRQLPEEGLKFMVYLQKENIIDESGMPKERFSAEFPKEGPSILRIQQVVRGDSAAYFCASSPLGGEGAGYTFGSGTRLTVV.

This clone appeared a few times. V gene TRBV27 combines with J gene TRBJ2-7; TRBD2 aligns across 7 bases. The germline gives CDR1 MNHEY, CDR2 SMNVEV (reference sequence). The CDR3 totals 15 residues. J lost 5 bases, V lost 6 bases, and 13 bases had no gene match. CDR3 in DNA: TGTGCCAGCAGACTGGGGGGGTTTAGCGTCAACGAGCAGTACTTC. Amino acids: CASRLGGFSVNEQYF.

V is TRBV5-6 and J is TRBJ2-6; 7 bases map to TRBD1. Germline-derived CDR1 and CDR2 are SGHDT and YYEEEE. This CDR3 region has 16 residues. V was pared by 7 bases and J by 2 bases, with 9 bases of the junction left unmatched. CDR3 sequence: CASHGQAAAGANVLTF. The CDR3 DNA follows: TGTGCCAGCCACGGACAGGCGGCGGCTGGGGCCAACGTCCTGACTTTC.

The count of this clone is one. The J gene is TRBJ2-5, the V gene TRBV18; 7 nucleotides match TRBD1. The CDR3 is 15 residues long. Looked up from germline, CDR1 is KGHSH and CDR2 is LQKENI. The J segment lost 3 bases and the V segment lost 4 bases, leaving 8 bases of the junction unmatched. The CDR3 here is CASSLLGTEKETQYF. The CDR3, as DNA: TGTGCCAGCTCACTACTTGGGACAGAAAAAGAGACCCAGTACTTC.

The chain uses TRBV18 and TRBJ1-4, with D unresolved. This CDR3 has 13 residues. Trimming pared 5 bases from V and 3 bases from J, leaving 7 bases between. From germline, CDR1 is KGHSH and CDR2 LQKENI. As DNA, the CDR3 is TGTGCCAGCTCAATCCGGGCTAATGAAAAACTGTTTTTT. It encodes CASSIRANEKLFF.

The rearrangement joins TRBV7-9 to TRBJ2-3, with 7 nucleotides matching TRBD2. The V gene end was trimmed by 7 bases and the J gene end by 4 bases; junction bases not matched to a gene: 17. The CDR3 is 17 amino acids. Germline lookup yields CDR1 SEHNR and CDR2 FQNEAQ (reference sequence). This CDR3 reads CASTTSYGAGEADTQYF. DNA for the CDR3: TGTGCCAGCACCACCTCCTACGGGGCGGGAGAGGCAGATACGCAGTATTTT.

This clone was observed a handful of times. This chain joins TRBV5-1 and TRBJ1-1; no clear D. CDR1 and CDR2 from the germline V gene are SGHRS and YFSETQ. V was trimmed by 1 base and J by 3 bases, leaving 7 bases between them. This CDR3 has 13 residues. CDR3: CASSLQDYTEAFF. The CDR3, as DNA: TGCGCCAGCAGCTTGCAGGACTACACTGAAGCTTTCTTT.

This chain joins TRBV27 and TRBJ2-4; D is possibly TRBD1 (5 bases). Germline CDR1 and CDR2: MNHEY and SMNVEV (reference sequence). V was pared by 5 bases and J by 0 bases, with 11 bases between. The CDR3 spans 15 residues. DNA for the CDR3: TGTGCCAGCAGTCCCACAGGTGTAGCCAAAAACATTCAGTACTTC. The encoded protein is CASSPTGVAKNIQYF.